These 20 T cell receptor beta chains originate from one sample sequenced in a study of Graves' ophthalmopathy and Graves' hyperthyroidism. RNA served as the template for amplifying TCR beta CDR3 regions. The library came from an HTBI-primed first-round RT-PCR and a second-round multiplex PCR. TCRdb called the multiplex PCR reads again in MiXCR, with one record for every CDR3 protein. This sample carries 300,000 to 500,000 distinct CDR3 sequences, roughly 14% of them seen once, and the ten largest clones take about 7.3%. Sequenced: peripheral blood. These receptors all come from a woman under 30 with stable Graves' hyperthyroidism.

In this sample, this clonotype turned up many times. The chain combines TRBV7-8 with TRBJ2-7; 7 bases map to TRBD1. The CDR3 consists of 13 residues. Germline loops: CDR1 SGHVS, CDR2 FQNEAQ. Germline trimming cut 1 base from V and 6 bases from J; bases unmatched to any gene: 3. CDR3 sequence (DNA): TGTGCCAGCAGCTTAGGACAGGGTATCGAGCAGTACTTC. Its translation is CASSLGQGIEQYF.

This clonotype was detected many times. The chain carries TRBV2 and TRBJ2-2, with 7 positions matching TRBD1. The ends lost 6 bases at V and 4 bases at J; junction bases unmatched: 2. Looked up from germline, CDR1 is SNHLY and CDR2 is FYNNEI. The CDR3 runs to 13 residues. CDR3 in amino acids: CASSTGVTGELFF. Here the CDR3 DNA reads TGTGCCAGCAGCACAGGGGTCACCGGGGAGCTGTTTTTT.

This clonotype was counted ten times or more. The chain combines TRBV12-3 or TRBV12-4 with TRBJ1-1; the D is unclear. Between the trimmed V and J ends, which lost 3 bases and 2 bases, there was a span of 10 bases. The CDR3 is 14 residues long. The CDR3 sequence: CASSFGKANTEAFF. The DNA for the CDR3 is TGTGCCAGCAGTTTCGGAAAAGCCAACACTGAAGCTTTCTTT.

This clonotype was seen at least ten times. This chain uses TRBV19 with TRBJ1-2, with D possibly being TRBD1 (6 bases). Germline lookup yields CDR1 LNHDA and CDR2 SQIVND (reference sequence). V lost 6 bases to trimming and J lost 6 bases, with 11 bases between them. The CDR3 extends over 12 amino acids. The chain's CDR3 is CASRRQVDGYTF. DNA for the CDR3: TGTGCCAGTAGACGACAGGTCGATGGCTACACCTTC. The full variable domain, with the rest looked up from reference TRBV19 and TRBJ1-2, is DGGITQSPKYLFRKEGQNVTLSCEQNLNHDAMYWYRQDPGQGLRLIYYSQIVNDFQKGDIAEGYSVSREKKESFPLTVTSAQKNPTAFYLCASRRQVDGYTFGSGTRLTVV.

This clonotype was counted only a few times. Compared with germline, one end of the junction differs, possibly owing to a read error. The rearrangement links TRBV10-3 to TRBJ2-7, with 10 bases identical to TRBD2. Germline V gives CDR1 ENHRY, CDR2 SYGVKD. There are 16 residues in the CDR3. CDR3 in amino acids: CAIRESLAGVSYEQYF. The DNA of the CDR3 is TGTGCCATCAGGGAGTCCCTAGCGGGGGTTTCCTACGAGCAGTACTTC.

This clonotype was found a few times. This chain links TRBV5-1 with TRBJ2-7, with TRBD1 identical over 10 bases. Germline CDR1 is SGHRS and CDR2 is YFSETQ. This CDR3 contains 16 residues. V dropped 4 bases and J dropped 2; count of bases not matched to a gene: 9. The CDR3 bases are TGCGCCAGCAGCCTCCGTTTCGACAGGGGGCCCTACGAGCAGTACTTC. It codes for CASSLRFDRGPYEQYF.

This clonotype was observed at least ten times. This chain joins TRBV6-1 and TRBJ2-5; tentatively, D is TRBD2 (5 bases). The CDR3 covers 14 residues. Trimming took off 4 bases at V and 5 bases at J, with 14 bases between the two ends. Per the germline V gene, CDR1 is MNHNS and CDR2 is SASEGT. CDR3 in DNA: TGTGCCAGCAGTGCTCAACTAGATGTGGAGACCCAGTACTTC. Its translation: CASSAQLDVETQYF.

This clonotype was counted only a few times. V usage is TRBV19 and J usage is TRBJ1-2, with 7 bases aligning to TRBD1. The CDR3 runs to 13 residues. Germline-derived CDR1 and CDR2 are LNHDA and SQIVND (reference sequence). The CDR3 bases are TGTGCGGCCCGGTGGCAGGGGGGTCAAGGCTACACCTTC. It yields the protein CAARWQGGQGYTF.

The chain combines TRBV5-1 with TRBJ1-1; perhaps TRBD1 as D (6 bases). The CDR3 contains 14 residues. Trimming left V 4 bases short and J 2 bases short, with 12 bases between. Germline V CDR1 and CDR2: SGHRS, YFSETQ. CDR3 bases: TGCGCCAGCAGCGCGGACAGCGACAACACTGAAGCTTTCTTT. This gives the protein CASSADSDNTEAFF.

This clonotype was recorded only once. The J gene is TRBJ2-4, the V gene TRBV19; D remains ambiguous. CDR3 size: 14 residues. V lost 1 base, J lost 2 bases, and 6 bases lay in between. Germline CDR1 and CDR2: LNHDA and SQIVND (reference sequence). Here the CDR3 reads CASSIGSPKNIQYF. The CDR3 nucleotides are TGTGCCAGTAGTATAGGGAGCCCCAAAAACATTCAGTACTTC.

The sample holds many counts of this clonotype. V gene TRBV28 combines with J gene TRBJ1-2, with a weak D call TRBD1 (6 bases). CDR3 size: 14 residues. Between the trimmed V and J ends, which lost 6 bases and 5 bases, there was a span of 16 bases. CDR1 is MDHEN, CDR2 SYDVKM, per germline. The CDR3 reads CASSPPGAPYGYTF. The CDR3 region has the DNA TGTGCCAGCAGCCCCCCGGGGGCCCCGTATGGCTACACCTTC.

The rearrangement joins TRBV27 to TRBJ2-7; D remains unclear. The V end was cut by 0 bases, the J end by 2 bases, with 5 bases between. CDR1 and CDR2 (germline): MNHEY, SMNVEV (reference sequence). CDR3 length: 13 residues. The chain's CDR3 is CASSLSITYEQYF. CDR3 nucleotide sequence: TGTGCCAGCAGTTTATCGATAACCTACGAGCAGTACTTC.

J is TRBJ2-7 and V is TRBV5-1, with D maybe TRBD2 (6 bases). The CDR3 loop spans 15 amino acids. CDR1 and CDR2 (germline): SGHRS, YFSETQ. Trimming stripped 4 bases from V and 5 bases from J, with 19 bases between. The CDR3 nucleotides read TGCGCCAGCAGCCGGCGAGGAGGGGATATGAACGAGCAGTACTTC. This codes for CASSRRGGDMNEQYF.

At least ten counts were recorded for this clonotype. The chain is built from TRBV15 and TRBJ1-6; TRBD1 is a possible D gene (5 bases). The germline CDR1 and CDR2 sequences are LNHNV and YYDKDF (reference sequence). There are 17 residues in the CDR3. The V gene lost 3 bases and the J gene lost 2 bases, with 14 bases spanning the gap. The CDR3 bases are TGTGCCACCAGCAGGGAACTTCAGGGTACCTATAATTCACCCCTCCACTTT. This codes for CATSRELQGTYNSPLHF.

This clonotype has ten or more counts. This rearrangement joins TRBV5-6 to TRBJ2-7; weak D call: TRBD1 (6 bases). V was trimmed by 0 bases and J by 4 bases, leaving 11 bases between them. This CDR3 spans 14 amino acids. Looked up from germline, CDR1 is SGHDT and CDR2 is YYEEEE. Here the CDR3 reads CASSLAARGYEQYF. The CDR3, as DNA: TGTGCCAGCAGCTTGGCAGCCAGGGGTTACGAGCAGTACTTC.

The sample holds many counts of this clonotype. The gene calls are TRBV19 and TRBJ1-2; 7 bases map to TRBD1. The J segment lost 5 bases and the V segment lost 2 bases, leaving 8 bases of the junction unmatched. From germline, CDR1 is LNHDA and CDR2 SQIVND (reference sequence). This CDR3 is built from 15 residues. CDR3 protein: CASSIKAGGTYGYTF. CDR3 coding DNA: TGTGCCAGTAGTATAAAGGCAGGGGGTACTTATGGCTACACCTTC. The whole variable domain, filled in from reference TRBV19 and TRBJ1-2, reads DGGITQSPKYLFRKEGQNVTLSCEQNLNHDAMYWYRQDPGQGLRLIYYSQIVNDFQKGDIAEGYSVSREKKESFPLTVTSAQKNPTAFYLCASSIKAGGTYGYTFGSGTRLTVV.

This clonotype was seen more than once but under ten times. V usage is TRBV2 and J usage is TRBJ1-6; 9 nucleotides agree with TRBD1. This CDR3 has 13 residues. The ends lost 6 bases at V and 10 bases at J; junction bases unmatched: 4. Germline values: CDR1 SNHLY, CDR2 FYNNEI. CDR3 amino acids: CASRGTGNSPLHF. The CDR3 DNA reads TGTGCCAGCAGAGGGACAGGGAACTCACCCCTCCACTTT.

The chain is built from TRBV24-1 and TRBJ1-5; D is ambiguous. In germline, CDR1 is KGHDR, CDR2 SFDVKD. The CDR3 extends over 16 amino acids. Between the trimmed V and J ends, which lost 5 bases and 0 bases, there was a span of 13 bases. CDR3 amino acids: CATSGPDGYSNQPQHF. The CDR3 nucleotides are TGTGCCACCAGTGGCCCGGACGGTTATAGCAATCAGCCCCAGCATTTT.

This chain uses TRBV29-1 with TRBJ2-7; 10 bases agree with TRBD1. The V gene end was trimmed by 1 base and the J gene end by 3 bases; junction bases not matched to a gene: 12. Germline loops: CDR1 SQVTM, CDR2 ANQGSEA. The CDR3 loop spans 17 amino acids. This CDR3 is CSVEGVAWDRGYYEQYF. The CDR3 bases are TGCAGCGTTGAAGGGGTCGCGTGGGACAGGGGTTACTACGAGCAGTACTTC.

This clonotype was recorded at least ten times. This chain connects TRBV12-3 or TRBV12-4 to TRBJ1-1; D remains ambiguous. The V and J ends lost 5 bases and 6 bases respectively, with 16 bases between them. This CDR3 contains 14 residues. The CDR3 nucleotides read TGTGCCAGCAGTCCCCTTAGGGATATCCCTGAAGCTTTCTTT. Translating it yields CASSPLRDIPEAFF.